Reported below is one TCR beta chain. The sample belongs to a study of shared clonotypes between healthy human individuals. Trimming removed 5 bases at V and 15 bases at J, with 17 bases between. The CDR3 has 11 residues. The germline CDR1 and CDR2 sequences are DFQATT and SNEGSKA (reference sequence). PBMC DNA, left unsorted, was sequenced on ten immunoSEQ deep assay plates. The protocol was immunoSEQ multiplex PCR, while the TCRdb copy is restricted to in-frame clones and leaves out a portion. The sample lists over 95,000 clones; around 47% were seen once. The chain is built from TRBV20-1 and TRBJ2-1; maybe TRBD2 (7 bases). This clonotype was sampled from a woman aged 40 to 50 in good health. Some clones in this sample may be carry-over from other donors' samples. What was sequenced was PBMCs. The CDR3: CSAAGADRMFF. The CDR3 DNA reads as TGCAGTGCTGCGGGGGCAGACCGGATGTTCTTC.